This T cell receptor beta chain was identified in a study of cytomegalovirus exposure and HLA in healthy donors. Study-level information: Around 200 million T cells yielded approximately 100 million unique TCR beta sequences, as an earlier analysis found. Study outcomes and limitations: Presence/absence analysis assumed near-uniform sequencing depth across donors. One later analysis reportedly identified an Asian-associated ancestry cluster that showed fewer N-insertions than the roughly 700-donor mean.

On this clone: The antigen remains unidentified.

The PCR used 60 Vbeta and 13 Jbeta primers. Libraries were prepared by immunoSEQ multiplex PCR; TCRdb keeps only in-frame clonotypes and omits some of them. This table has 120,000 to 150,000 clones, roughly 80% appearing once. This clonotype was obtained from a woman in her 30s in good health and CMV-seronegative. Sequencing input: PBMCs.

CDR3: CASSFGLAGAHGELFF. The DNA for the CDR3 is TGTGCCAGCAGCTTCGGACTAGCGGGAGCCCACGGGGAGCTGTTTTTT. V usage is TRBV9 and J usage is TRBJ2-2; 13 bases match TRBD2. The germline V gene encodes CDR1 SGDLS and CDR2 YYNGEE. Losses at the gene ends were 4 bases for V and 7 bases for J; bases not matched to a gene: 7. This CDR3 spans 16 amino acids.